This T cell receptor (beta chain) was identified during a study of shared clonotypes between healthy human individuals. Findings and caveats of the study: A few donors shared about 5% of their naive CD4 clonotypes.

The CDR3 runs to 15 residues. Trimming took 2 bases from V and 1 from J, leaving 12 bases between them. Germline CDR1 reads LGHNA; CDR2 reads YNFKEQ. It was CD45RO-negative cells, positively selected for CCR7, that made up naive CD8 cells, with terminally differentiated effector memory CD45RA+ cells excluded. Profiling relied on immunoSEQ multiplex PCR, and the TCRdb table lists in-frame clones only, not all of them. The sample shows about 1.9 million clones, about 94% of them seen only once. Of note for this clone: Its antigen remains unknown.

The sequence was collected from a man aged 18 to 29 in good health. Some clones in this sample may be carry-over from other donors' samples. The J gene is TRBJ2-7, the V gene TRBV4-2; D unclear. Sequences were obtained from naive CD8+ T cells from PBMCs. The CDR3 DNA sequence: TGTGCCAGCAGCCAAAGGGCGGACGCGTCCTACGAGCAGTACTTC. It encodes CASSQRADASYEQYF.